The 22 T cell receptor beta chains reported below all come from one sample, sequenced in a study of a mutant IDH1 vaccine in newly diagnosed glioma. The time point here: baseline, week 1 (first vaccination visit). The treatment was: pre-vaccination baseline after standard-of-care therapy. Assay used: immunoSEQ multiplex PCR; TCRdb lists only in-frame clones, some missing. The sample lists 90,000 to 100,000 clones, about 90% occurring once. Sample: PBMCs, taken from a glioma patient treated with radiotherapy, temozolomide or both. Source of these receptors: a woman aged 45-65 years with glioma.

This rearrangement joins TRBV6-5 to TRBJ1-1; D is undetermined. The CDR3 consists of 13 residues. The germline V gene has CDR1 MNHEY and CDR2 SVGAGI. V dropped 6 bases and J dropped 6 bases, with 14 bases sitting between them. DNA for the CDR3: TGTGCCAGCAGGGACTCGGGGTTGGCTGAAGCTTTCTTT. This translates into CASRDSGLAEAFF.

The chain is built from TRBV29-1 and TRBJ2-5; D gene uncertain. This CDR3 has 11 amino acids. With 7 bases removed from V and 5 bases from J, the gap between germline ends came to 11 bases. CDR1 SQVTM and CDR2 ANQGSEA come from the germline V gene. This CDR3 is CSASLRETQYF. The DNA of the CDR3 is TGCAGCGCTTCTCTCCGGGAGACCCAGTACTTC.

The gene calls are TRBV29-1 and TRBJ2-1, with 8 bases aligning to TRBD1. The CDR3 length is 12 residues. Per germline, CDR1 SQVTM and CDR2 ANQGSEA. V was clipped by 7 bases and J by 8 bases; unmatched bases: 7. CDR3 amino acids: CSAEDREDEQFF. For the CDR3, the DNA is TGCAGCGCCGAGGACAGGGAGGATGAGCAGTTCTTC.

Regarding this clone: Lacking the conserved final phenylalanine or tryptophan, this CDR3 likely reflects a read error. The DNA is left out, because the CDR3 cannot be placed on it with certainty; the CDR3 is given as TCRdb lists it. The gene calls are TRBV6-5 and TRBJ2-7; TRBD1, the table's D call, was not compared with the DNA. Germline loops: CDR1 MNHEY, CDR2 SVGAGI. The CDR3 adds up to 13 amino acids, both ends counted. The CDR3: CASSEGKYVGTAA.

V gene TRBV10-3 combines with J gene TRBJ2-7; a weak D match, TRBD1 (6 bases). CDR3 length: 12 residues. The V gene's germline CDR1 is ENHRY and CDR2 SYGVKD. V was trimmed by 10 bases and J by 1 base, leaving 11 bases between them. CDR3 in amino acids: CATRTVSYEQYF. CDR3 nucleotides: TGTGCCACCCGGACAGTATCCTACGAGCAGTACTTC.

This rearrangement joins TRBV6-6 to TRBJ2-3; D is ambiguous. Deletions cut 0 bases from V and 6 bases from J, with 13 bases between. Germline CDR1 and CDR2: MNHNY and SVGAGI (reference sequence). The CDR3 is made up of 15 amino acids. The CDR3 protein is CASSYSLATWDTQYF. The CDR3 DNA follows: TGTGCCAGCAGTTACTCATTGGCAACCTGGGATACGCAGTATTTT.

The chain carries TRBV30 and TRBJ2-7; TRBD2 might be the D (6 bases). The CDR3 spans 14 residues. Germline V gives CDR1 GTSNPN, CDR2 SVGIG (reference sequence). The V gene lost 2 bases and the J gene lost 5 bases, with 16 bases spanning the gap. CDR3 nucleotide sequence: TGTGCCTGGAGTACACGGACTAACCTCGACGAGCAGTACTTC. It specifies CAWSTRTNLDEQYF.

This chain links TRBV10-3 with TRBJ2-7; D remains ambiguous. This CDR3 spans 12 amino acids. V was clipped by 8 bases and J by 0 bases, with 8 bases between them. Germline-derived CDR1 and CDR2 are ENHRY and SYGVKD. Here the CDR3 reads CAIRTTSYEQYF. The CDR3 DNA is TGTGCCATCCGAACGACCTCCTACGAGCAGTACTTC.

V gene TRBV6-5 combines with J gene TRBJ1-1; D is perhaps TRBD1 (5 bases). The V and J ends lost 7 bases and 1 base respectively, with 10 bases between them. Germline V gene lookup returns CDR1 MNHEY and CDR2 SVGAGI. The CDR3 is 13 residues long. The CDR3 nucleotides are TGTGCCAGCAACAACAGGCGGAACACTGAAGCTTTCTTT. Translating gives CASNNRRNTEAFF.

The gene calls are TRBV6-5 and TRBJ2-2; TRBD2 aligns across 7 bases. With 2 bases clipped from V and 6 bases from J, the junction kept 6 bases outside the gene matches. CDR1 is MNHEY and CDR2 is SVGAGI in the germline V gene. The CDR3 is 15 residues long. In nucleotides, the CDR3 is TGTGCCAGCAGTTACGGCGGGAGTTCCGCCGGGGAGCTGTTTTTT. It is translated as CASSYGGSSAGELFF.

The rearrangement links TRBV19 to TRBJ1-1; 7 bases fit TRBD1. The ends lost 1 base at V and 0 bases at J; junction bases unmatched: 8. From germline, CDR1 is LNHDA and CDR2 SQIVND (reference sequence). This CDR3 is built from 17 residues. The CDR3 reads CASSIGRDSLMNTEAFF. CDR3 DNA: TGTGCCAGTAGTATAGGCAGGGACAGCTTAATGAACACTGAAGCTTTCTTT.

V usage is TRBV7-9 and J usage is TRBJ2-1; D might be TRBD1 or TRBD2, each matching 6 bases. The CDR3 is 15 amino acids. Germline-derived CDR1 and CDR2 are SEHNR and FQNEAQ (reference sequence). V lost 5 bases to trimming and J lost 9 bases, with 20 bases between them. CDR3: CASSPARGPVSEQFF. The DNA of the CDR3 is TGTGCCAGCAGCCCAGCCCGGGGGCCGGTGAGTGAGCAGTTCTTC.

This chain links TRBV14 with TRBJ2-5, with D perhaps TRBD1 or TRBD2 (5 bases each). The V gene lost 6 bases and the J gene lost 5 bases, with 19 bases spanning the gap. The CDR3 covers 15 residues. Germline assignment: CDR1 SGHDN and CDR2 FVKESK. This chain's CDR3 is CASSPGLRGEETQYF. Written as DNA, the CDR3 is TGTGCCAGCAGTCCGGGTCTTCGGGGCGAGGAGACCCAGTACTTC.

The chain couples TRBV10-3 to TRBJ2-1; 12 nucleotides agree with TRBD2. The CDR3 contains 17 residues. V lost 0 bases and J lost 8; bases outside the gene matches: 8. Germline loops: CDR1 ENHRY, CDR2 SYGVKD. For the CDR3, the DNA is TGTGCCATCAGTGAGTCTGGGCTAGCGGGAGGGCCTGATGAGCAGTTCTTC. Residues: CAISESGLAGGPDEQFF.

The chain is built from TRBV14 and TRBJ2-1, with a possible D match to TRBD2 (5 bases). Germline CDR1 SGHDN, CDR2 FVKESK. V was shortened by 4 bases and J by 6 bases, with 16 bases between the two germline ends. The CDR3 spans 15 residues. CDR3 in amino acids: CASSPSRVSPNEQFF. DNA for the CDR3: TGTGCCAGCAGCCCCTCGAGGGTGTCCCCCAATGAGCAGTTCTTC.

The rearrangement joins TRBV29-1 to TRBJ2-5; a possible D gene is TRBD2 (6 bases). CDR1 is SQVTM and CDR2 is ANQGSEA in the germline V gene. V dropped 0 bases and J dropped 4 bases, with 15 bases sitting between them. The CDR3 runs 15 residues. This CDR3 is CSVEDIASVRETQYF. DNA for the CDR3: TGCAGCGTTGAAGATATCGCTAGCGTCAGAGAGACCCAGTACTTC. Full variable domain (missing parts from reference TRBV29-1 and TRBJ2-5): SAVISQKPSRDICQRGTSLTIQCQVDSQVTMMFWYRQQPGQSLTLIATANQGSEATYESGFVIDKFPISRPNLTFSTLTVSNMSPEDSSIYLCSVEDIASVRETQYFGPGTRLLVL.

This clone has only one observation. This chain joins TRBV7-9 and TRBJ1-1; D ambiguous. The CDR3 consists of 12 residues. Between the trimmed V and J ends, which lost 7 bases and 1 base, there was a span of 7 bases. Germline CDR1 reads SEHNR; CDR2 reads FQNEAQ (reference sequence). The CDR3 sequence: CASTFRNTEAFF. In nucleotides, the CDR3 is TGTGCCAGCACCTTTAGGAACACTGAAGCTTTCTTT.

The chain uses TRBV5-4 and TRBJ2-2; tentative D call: TRBD2 (6 bases). The CDR3 has 16 residues. V lost 0 bases to trimming and J lost 4 bases, with 13 bases between them. Germline loops: CDR1 SGHNT, CDR2 YYREEE (reference sequence). CDR3 sequence: CASSLAVGGGTGELFF. The CDR3 DNA reads TGTGCCAGCAGCTTGGCCGTGGGAGGAGGCACCGGGGAGCTGTTTTTT.

This sequence joins TRBV5-1 and TRBJ1-4; D remains ambiguous. Trimming removed 1 base at V and 0 bases at J, with 4 bases between. Per germline, CDR1 SGHRS and CDR2 YFSETQ. The CDR3 has 14 amino acids. Here the CDR3 DNA reads TGCGCCAGCAGCTTGCAGTCAACTAATGAAAAACTGTTTTTT. Translated, it gives CASSLQSTNEKLFF.

This clone was recorded once. The chain carries TRBV6-5 and TRBJ1-6; no firm D call. The length of the CDR3 is 15 residues. V lost 7 bases, J lost 7 bases, and 17 bases lay in between. Germline V gives CDR1 MNHEY, CDR2 SVGAGI. The CDR3 DNA reads as TGTGCCAGCACCCCGGGGAGGGTGGGCAATTCACCCCTCCACTTT. The encoded protein is CASTPGRVGNSPLHF.

This clone was seen a handful of times. V is TRBV29-1 and J is TRBJ2-3; the match to TRBD2 covers 8 bases. The CDR3 sequence is 14 residues long. The trim removed 4 bases at V and 5 bases at J, leaving 8 bases unmatched. Germline lookup yields CDR1 SQVTM and CDR2 ANQGSEA. The DNA of the CDR3 is TGCAGCGTTGTGGCTAGCGGGTCAGGAGATACGCAGTATTTT. This codes for CSVVASGSGDTQYF.

The CDR3 DNA reads as TGTGCCAGCAGTCCAGCGGGAGGAGATACGCAGTATTTT. Protein sequence: CASSPAGGDTQYF. The chain is built from TRBV6-4 and TRBJ2-3, with TRBD2 matching 9 bases. Germline CDR1 is MRHNA and CDR2 is SNTAGT. Losses at the gene ends were 5 bases for V and 5 bases for J; bases not matched to a gene: 2. CDR3 length: 13 residues.